These 15 T cell receptor beta chains originate from one sample sequenced in a study of blood T cell repertoires in COVID-19. Libraries were prepared by immunoSEQ multiplex PCR; TCRdb keeps only in-frame clonotypes and omits some of them. The profile shows 160,000 or so clones, about 87% of them singletons. Sequencing used peripheral blood. These receptors were obtained from a woman aged 50 to 60 with acute or convalescent COVID-19.

V and J are TRBV4-1 and TRBJ2-7; the D is unclear. The length of the CDR3 is 13 residues. V was pared by 4 bases and J by 0 bases, with 7 bases between. CDR1 is MGHRA and CDR2 is YSYEKL in the germline V gene. CDR3 protein: CASSPLVSYEQYF. For the CDR3, the DNA is TGCGCCAGCAGCCCCCTCGTCTCCTACGAGCAGTACTTC.

The V gene is TRBV5-4, the J gene TRBJ1-6; no clear D gene. The V gene's germline CDR1 is SGHNT and CDR2 YYREEE (reference sequence). The CDR3 is 16 amino acids. Trimming took off 2 bases at V and 6 bases at J, with 15 bases between the two ends. The CDR3 nucleotides are TGTGCCAGCAGCTTCCTGCTCCGGGGTACTAATTCACCCCTCCACTTT. Amino acids: CASSFLLRGTNSPLHF.

This chain's CDR3 is CASSLGLQRTEAFF. The CDR3 coding sequence is TGTGCCAGCAGTTTAGGCCTTCAGCGGACTGAAGCTTTCTTT. The chain carries TRBV27 and TRBJ1-1, with D hard to call. With 2 bases removed from V and 5 bases from J, the gap between germline ends came to 12 bases. Germline CDR1 is MNHEY and CDR2 is SMNVEV (reference sequence). The CDR3 loop spans 14 amino acids.

The genes are TRBV2 and TRBJ2-7, with 8 positions matching TRBD1. V shed 1 base, J shed 2 bases, and the junction held 1 base outside the gene matches. The germline CDR1 and CDR2 sequences are SNHLY and FYNNEI. The CDR3 sequence is 14 residues long. The CDR3 sequence is CASSEGTGPYEQYF. The CDR3, as DNA: TGTGCCAGCAGTGAAGGGACAGGGCCCTACGAGCAGTACTTC.

This clone was counted a few times. This chain joins TRBV6-5 and TRBJ2-7, with TRBD1 matching 7 bases. J lost 3 bases, V lost 6 bases, and 8 bases had no gene match. The CDR3 runs 14 residues. Germline loops: CDR1 MNHEY, CDR2 SVGAGI. CDR3 DNA sequence: TGTGCCAGCAGCGACAGGGCTTTGAACTACGAGCAGTACTTC. Translated: CASSDRALNYEQYF.

Written as DNA, the CDR3 is TGTGCCAGCAGTTACCGGCCGACTATGAACACTGAAGCTTTCTTT. Translation gives CASSYRPTMNTEAFF. The rearrangement links TRBV6-5 to TRBJ1-1; D is uncertain. Germline CDR1 MNHEY, CDR2 SVGAGI. The ends were cut back, 2 bases at V and 0 bases at J, with 10 bases in the middle. The CDR3 has 15 residues.

The chain employs TRBV27 and TRBJ2-7, with TRBD2 identical over 9 bases. V was clipped by 6 bases and J by 3 bases; unmatched bases: 6. Germline loops: CDR1 MNHEY, CDR2 SMNVEV (reference sequence). The CDR3 totals 14 residues. CDR3 nucleotides: TGTGCCAGCAGAACGGGACTAGCTTACTACGAGCAGTACTTC. The encoded protein is CASRTGLAYYEQYF.

The gene calls are TRBV7-7 and TRBJ2-6, with D maybe TRBD1 (5 bases). This CDR3 is built from 15 residues. Germline CDR1 reads SSHAT; CDR2 reads FNYEAQ (reference sequence). The V and J ends lost 6 bases and 1 base respectively, with 10 bases between them. The CDR3 reads CASSLDSSGANVLTF. The CDR3 DNA reads TGTGCCAGCAGTCTCGACAGTTCTGGGGCCAACGTCCTGACTTTC.

The chain has TRBV30 and TRBJ1-3; D gene unclear. Germline CDR1 reads GTSNPN; CDR2 reads SVGIG (reference sequence). Trimming stripped 4 bases from V and 2 bases from J, with 9 bases between. CDR3 size: 13 residues. CDR3: CAWTVAAGNTIYF. The CDR3 region has the DNA TGTGCCTGGACGGTGGCGGCTGGAAACACCATATATTTT.

The chain uses TRBV4-2 and TRBJ2-5; 9 bases line up with TRBD2. V shed 1 base, J shed 5 bases, and the junction held 5 bases outside the gene matches. The CDR3 runs 15 residues. Germline assignment: CDR1 LGHNA and CDR2 YNFKEQ. The CDR3 reads CASSQAVTSGETQYF. CDR3 sequence (DNA): TGTGCCAGCAGCCAAGCTGTGACTAGCGGTGAGACCCAGTACTTC.

The genes are TRBV7-9 and TRBJ1-2; D might be TRBD1 (6 bases). Looked up from germline, CDR1 is SEHNR and CDR2 is FQNEAQ (reference sequence). The CDR3 contains 16 residues. V lost 2 bases and J lost 4, with 17 bases in between. The CDR3 sequence: CASSLWRQVVSYGYTF. The CDR3 DNA is TGTGCCAGCAGCTTATGGAGACAGGTGGTTTCCTATGGCTACACCTTC. Full variable domain (rest looked up from reference TRBV7-9 and TRBJ1-2): DTGVSQNPRHKITKRGQNVTFRCDPISEHNRLYWYRQTLGQGPEFLTYFQNEAQLEKSRLLSDRFSAERPKGSFSTLEIQRTEQGDSAMYLCASSLWRQVVSYGYTFGSGTRLTVV.

The chain uses TRBV24-1 and TRBJ1-5, with D unclear. CDR1 is KGHDR, CDR2 SFDVKD, per germline. The CDR3 loop spans 14 amino acids. The ends were cut back, 0 bases at V and 10 bases at J, with 12 bases in the middle. CDR3 coding DNA: TGTGCCACCAGTGATTTGACGGGAGCTTCCCCCCAGCATTTT. It translates to CATSDLTGASPQHF.

CDR3 sequence: CASSFGTRYGYTF. CDR3 nucleotides: TGTGCCAGCAGTTTCGGGACACGCTATGGCTACACCTTC. The V gene is TRBV25-1, the J gene TRBJ1-2; perhaps TRBD1 as D (6 bases). This CDR3 spans 13 amino acids. From germline, CDR1 is MGHDK and CDR2 SYGVNS. Trimming left V 5 bases short and J 4 bases short, with 11 bases between.

This chain uses TRBV21-1 with TRBJ2-2; TRBD1 was called by the table and not checked on the DNA. TRBV21-1 is a listed pseudogene. This CDR3 is built from 18 residues. The CDR3 coding sequence is TGTGCCAGCATCCAACCCGGGGATTGGACAGGGTTCACCGGGGAGCTGTTTTTT. Protein: CASIQPGDWTGFTGELFF.

The chain is built from TRBV6-5 and TRBJ2-7; 9 bases fit TRBD2. J lost 2 bases, V lost 7 bases, and 9 bases had no gene match. There are 15 residues in the CDR3. Germline lookup yields CDR1 MNHEY and CDR2 SVGAGI. CDR3 sequence: CASTGRLAGPYEQYF. The CDR3 bases are TGTGCCAGCACTGGGCGGCTAGCGGGGCCCTACGAGCAGTACTTC.